This entry concerns a single T cell receptor beta chain. The source of the sample is a study of blood T cell repertoires in COVID-19. Study-wide context: Sites in the United States, Italy and Spain provided acute and convalescent COVID-19 samples. Sources were T cells, B-cell-depleted T cells, or PBMCs; the material itself was cDNA or gDNA.

The V end was cut by 7 bases, the J end by 2 bases, with 15 bases between. The germline gives CDR1 MNHEY, CDR2 SVGAGI. The CDR3 has 14 amino acids. Original processing methods: Estimation of nucleated cell counts was performed using reference gene primer amplification. Clones were sequenced by immunoSEQ multiplex PCR, and TCRdb holds only the in-frame ones, with some missing. For V, J and clone size, that table is used; D and trimming come from the DNA. The table lists 65,000 to 90,000 clones, about 82% of them singletons. The chain uses TRBV6-5 and TRBJ2-7; maybe TRBD1 (6 bases). Sequenced sample: peripheral blood. The receptor's source is a man between 45 and 60 years old with active COVID-19. The CDR3 region has the DNA TGTGCCAGCAACCCCCTAGGGGGACCCTACGAGCAGTACTTC. Translation: CASNPLGGPYEQYF.